The 5 T cell receptor beta chains presented below share a single source sample, sequenced in a study of cytomegalovirus exposure and HLA in healthy donors. The PCR used 60 Vbeta and 13 Jbeta primers. TCRdb's copy holds only in-frame clones and misses some; the assay was immunoSEQ multiplex PCR. The sample has a few hundred thousand clones, about 78% seen once. The source material was PBMCs. The receptors stem from a woman in her 30s in good health and CMV-seronegative.

The chain uses TRBV6-1 and TRBJ1-1; maybe TRBD1 (5 bases). V was pared by 7 bases and J by 1 base, with 16 bases between. The CDR3 length is 15 residues. The germline V gene has CDR1 MNHNS and CDR2 SASEGT. The CDR3 bases are TGTGCCAGCACAGAGGGGCGGGGCTGGAACACTGAAGCTTTCTTT. Residues: CASTEGRGWNTEAFF.

V is TRBV30 and J is TRBJ1-1, with D possibly matching TRBD1 (6 bases). CDR1 GTSNPN and CDR2 SVGIG come from the germline V gene (reference sequence). This CDR3 comprises 13 residues. V was shortened by 3 bases and J by 10 bases, with 18 bases between the two germline ends. This CDR3 is CAWRPPGHRGAFF. DNA of the CDR3: TGTGCCTGGAGGCCGCCGGGACACCGGGGAGCTTTCTTT.

As DNA, the CDR3 is TGTGCCAGCAGCTCGGGACAGGACTACGAGCAGTACTTC. Encoded protein: CASSSGQDYEQYF. The V and J genes are TRBV5-4 and TRBJ2-7; 8 bases map to TRBD1. The CDR3 runs 13 residues. The germline V gene encodes CDR1 SGHNT and CDR2 YYREEE (reference sequence). V lost 3 bases and J lost 3; bases outside the gene matches: 2.

The chain employs TRBV28 and TRBJ2-5; TRBD2 matches 9 bases. The assigned J gene may be wrong: the sequence end matches TRBJ2-7 better. CDR3 length: 16 residues. In germline, CDR1 is MDHEN, CDR2 SYDVKM. The CDR3 here is CASKLRSGGNAYEQYF. The CDR3 nucleotides are TGTGCCAGCAAACTCAGGAGCGGGGGGAACGCCTACGAGCAGTACTTC.

The chain employs TRBV6-1 and TRBJ1-2; a possible D gene is TRBD1 (5 bases). The CDR3 runs to 12 residues. Germline loops: CDR1 MNHNS, CDR2 SASEGT. With 1 base removed from V and 6 bases from J, the gap between germline ends came to 6 bases. The CDR3 nucleotides read TGTGCCAGCAGTGAAGTAGGGGATGGCTACACCTTC. Residues: CASSEVGDGYTF.